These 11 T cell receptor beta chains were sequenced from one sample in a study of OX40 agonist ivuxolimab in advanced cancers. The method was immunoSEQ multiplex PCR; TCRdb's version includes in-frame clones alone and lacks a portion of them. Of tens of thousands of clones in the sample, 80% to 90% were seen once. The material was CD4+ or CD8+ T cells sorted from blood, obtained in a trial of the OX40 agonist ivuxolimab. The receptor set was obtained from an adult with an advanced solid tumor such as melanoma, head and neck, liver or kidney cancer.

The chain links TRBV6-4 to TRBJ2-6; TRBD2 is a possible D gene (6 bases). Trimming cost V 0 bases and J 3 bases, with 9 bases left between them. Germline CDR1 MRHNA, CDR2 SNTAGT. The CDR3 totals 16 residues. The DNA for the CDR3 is TGTGCCAGCAGTGACTCAGGAGGGAGTGGGGCCAACGTCCTGACTTTC. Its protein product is CASSDSGGSGANVLTF.

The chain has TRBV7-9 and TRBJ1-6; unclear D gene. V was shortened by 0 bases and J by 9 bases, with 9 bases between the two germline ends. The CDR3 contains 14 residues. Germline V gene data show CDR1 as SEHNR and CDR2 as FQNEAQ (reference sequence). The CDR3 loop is CASSLASGSSPLHF. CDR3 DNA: TGTGCCAGCAGCTTAGCCAGTGGGAGTTCACCCCTCCACTTT.

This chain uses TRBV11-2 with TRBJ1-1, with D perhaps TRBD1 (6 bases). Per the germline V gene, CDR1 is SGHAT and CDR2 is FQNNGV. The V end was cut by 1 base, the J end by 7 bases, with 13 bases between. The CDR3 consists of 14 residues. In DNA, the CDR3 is TGTGCCAGCAGCTTAGTTAGGGGGTATGGTGAAGCTTTCTTT. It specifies CASSLVRGYGEAFF. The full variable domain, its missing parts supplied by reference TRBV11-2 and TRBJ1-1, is EAGVAQSPRYKIIEKRQSVAFWCNPISGHATLYWYQQILGQGPKLLIQFQNNGVVDDSQLPKDRFSAERLKGVDSTLKIQPAKLEDSAVYLCASSLVRGYGEAFFGQGTRLTVV.

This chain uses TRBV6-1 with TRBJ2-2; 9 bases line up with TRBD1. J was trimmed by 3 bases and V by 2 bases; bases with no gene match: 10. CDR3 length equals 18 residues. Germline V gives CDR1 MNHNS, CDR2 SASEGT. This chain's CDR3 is CASSEQWWTGDDTGELFF. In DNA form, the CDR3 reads TGTGCCAGCAGTGAACAGTGGTGGACAGGGGATGACACCGGGGAGCTGTTTTTT.

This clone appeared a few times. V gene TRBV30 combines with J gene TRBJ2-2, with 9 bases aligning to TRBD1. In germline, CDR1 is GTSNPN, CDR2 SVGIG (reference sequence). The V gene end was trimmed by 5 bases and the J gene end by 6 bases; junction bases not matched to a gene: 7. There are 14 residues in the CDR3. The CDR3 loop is CAWGTGMMSGELFF. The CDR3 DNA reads TGTGCCTGGGGGACAGGGATGATGTCCGGGGAGCTGTTTTTT.

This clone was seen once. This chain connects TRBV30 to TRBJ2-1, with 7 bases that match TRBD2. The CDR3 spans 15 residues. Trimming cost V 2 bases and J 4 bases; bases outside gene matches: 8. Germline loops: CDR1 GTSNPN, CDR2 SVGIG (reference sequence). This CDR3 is CAWSRSSGRYNEQFF. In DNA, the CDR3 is TGTGCCTGGAGTAGGTCTAGCGGACGTTACAATGAGCAGTTCTTC.

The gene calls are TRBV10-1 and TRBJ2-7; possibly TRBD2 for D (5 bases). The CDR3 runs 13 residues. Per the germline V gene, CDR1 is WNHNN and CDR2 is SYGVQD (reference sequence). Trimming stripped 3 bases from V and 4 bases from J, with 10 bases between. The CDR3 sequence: CASSERTGYEQYF. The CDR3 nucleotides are TGCGCCAGCAGTGAACGGACTGGGTACGAGCAGTACTTC.

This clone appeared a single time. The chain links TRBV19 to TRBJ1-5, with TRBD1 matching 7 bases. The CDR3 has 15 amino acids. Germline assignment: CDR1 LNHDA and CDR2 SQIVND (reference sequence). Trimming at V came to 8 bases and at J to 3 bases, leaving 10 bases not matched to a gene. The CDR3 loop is CASAYRGEINQPQHF. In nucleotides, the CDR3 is TGTGCCAGTGCTTACAGGGGTGAAATCAATCAGCCCCAGCATTTT.

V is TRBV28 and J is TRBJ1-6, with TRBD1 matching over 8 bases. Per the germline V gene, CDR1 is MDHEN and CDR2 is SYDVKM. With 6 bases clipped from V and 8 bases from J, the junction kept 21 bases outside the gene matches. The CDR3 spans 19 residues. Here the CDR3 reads CASSPYAGGQAILYSPLHF. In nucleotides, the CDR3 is TGTGCCAGCAGCCCGTATGCGGGGGGACAGGCCATTTTGTATTCACCCCTCCACTTT.

CDR3 bases: TGTGCCAGCAGCTTACGTGAGGGTATGAACACTGAAGCTTTCTTT. The encoded protein is CASSLREGMNTEAFF. This rearrangement joins TRBV11-2 to TRBJ1-1; D is uncertain. V was pared by 2 bases and J by 0 bases, with 10 bases between. This CDR3 region has 15 residues. Germline CDR1 is SGHAT and CDR2 is FQNNGV.

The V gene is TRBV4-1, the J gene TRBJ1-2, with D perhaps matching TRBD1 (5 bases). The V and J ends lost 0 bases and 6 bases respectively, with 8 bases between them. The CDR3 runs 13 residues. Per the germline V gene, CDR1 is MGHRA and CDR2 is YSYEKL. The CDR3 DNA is TGCGCCAGCAGCCAAGAGGGGGGAAATGGCTACACCTTC. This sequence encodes CASSQEGGNGYTF.